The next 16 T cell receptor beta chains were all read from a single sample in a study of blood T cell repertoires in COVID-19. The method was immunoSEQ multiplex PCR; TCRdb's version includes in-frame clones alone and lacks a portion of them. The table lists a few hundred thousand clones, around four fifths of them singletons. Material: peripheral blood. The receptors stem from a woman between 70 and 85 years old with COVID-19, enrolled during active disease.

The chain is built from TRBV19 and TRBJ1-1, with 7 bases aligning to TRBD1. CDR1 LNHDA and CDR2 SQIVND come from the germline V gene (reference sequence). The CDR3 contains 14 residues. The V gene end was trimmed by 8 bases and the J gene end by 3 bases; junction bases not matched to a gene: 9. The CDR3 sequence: CASQPLRGDTEAFF. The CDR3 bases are TGTGCCAGTCAACCACTCAGGGGGGACACTGAAGCTTTCTTT. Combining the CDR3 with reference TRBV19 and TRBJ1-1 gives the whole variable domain DGGITQSPKYLFRKEGQNVTLSCEQNLNHDAMYWYRQDPGQGLRLIYYSQIVNDFQKGDIAEGYSVSREKKESFPLTVTSAQKNPTAFYLCASQPLRGDTEAFFGQGTRLTVV.

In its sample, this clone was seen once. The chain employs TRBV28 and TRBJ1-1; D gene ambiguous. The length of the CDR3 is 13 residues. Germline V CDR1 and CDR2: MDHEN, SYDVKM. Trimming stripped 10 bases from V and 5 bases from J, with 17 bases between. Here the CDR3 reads CATENSKRTEAFF. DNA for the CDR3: TGTGCCACCGAGAATTCAAAGAGGACTGAAGCTTTCTTT.

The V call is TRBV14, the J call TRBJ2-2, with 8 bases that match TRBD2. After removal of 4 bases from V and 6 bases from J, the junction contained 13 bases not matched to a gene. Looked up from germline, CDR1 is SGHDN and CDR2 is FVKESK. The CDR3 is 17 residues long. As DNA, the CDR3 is TGTGCCAGCAGCCGCGGAAAAGGGACTAGTGTCGCCGGGGAGCTGTTTTTT. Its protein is CASSRGKGTSVAGELFF.

The CDR3 reads CASSFSFEQFF. The CDR3, as DNA: TGTGCCAGCAGTTTTTCTTTTGAGCAGTTCTTC. V and J are TRBV6-6 and TRBJ2-1; D is unclear. V was trimmed by 4 bases and J by 9 bases, leaving 7 bases between them. The CDR3 extends over 11 amino acids. From germline, CDR1 is MNHNY and CDR2 SVGAGI (reference sequence).

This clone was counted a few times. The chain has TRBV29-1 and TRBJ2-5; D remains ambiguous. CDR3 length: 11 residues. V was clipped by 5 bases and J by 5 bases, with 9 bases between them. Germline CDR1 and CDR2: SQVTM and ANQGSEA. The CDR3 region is CSVLELETQYF. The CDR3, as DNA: TGCAGCGTTCTAGAGTTGGAGACCCAGTACTTC.

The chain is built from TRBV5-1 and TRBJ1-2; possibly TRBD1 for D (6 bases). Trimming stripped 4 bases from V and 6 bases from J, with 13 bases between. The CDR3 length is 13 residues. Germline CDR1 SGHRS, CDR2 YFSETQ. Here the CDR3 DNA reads TGCGCCAGCAGCCCGGCACAGGGCCATGGCTACACCTTC. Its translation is CASSPAQGHGYTF. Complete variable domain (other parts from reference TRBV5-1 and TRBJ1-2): KAGVTQTPRYLIKTRGQQVTLSCSPISGHRSVSWYQQTPGQGLQFLFEYFSETQRNKGNFPGRFSGRQFSNSRSEMNVSTLELGDSALYLCASSPAQGHGYTFGSGTRLTVV.

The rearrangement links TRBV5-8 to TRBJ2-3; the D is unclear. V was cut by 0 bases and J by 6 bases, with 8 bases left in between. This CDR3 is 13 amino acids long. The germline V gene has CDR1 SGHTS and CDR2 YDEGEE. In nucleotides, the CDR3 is TGTGCCAGCAGCTTGGACTTACTGGATACGCAGTATTTT. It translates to CASSLDLLDTQYF.

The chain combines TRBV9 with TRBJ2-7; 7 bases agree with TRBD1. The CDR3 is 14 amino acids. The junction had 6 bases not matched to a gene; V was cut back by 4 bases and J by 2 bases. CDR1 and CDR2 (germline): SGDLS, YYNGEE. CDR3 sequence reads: CASSPRQGAYEQYF. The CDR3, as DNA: TGTGCCAGCAGCCCCCGACAGGGAGCCTACGAGCAGTACTTC.

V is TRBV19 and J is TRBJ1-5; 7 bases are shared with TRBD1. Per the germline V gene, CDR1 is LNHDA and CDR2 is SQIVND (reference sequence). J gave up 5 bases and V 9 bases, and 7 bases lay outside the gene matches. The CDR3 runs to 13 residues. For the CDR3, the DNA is TGTGCCAGCAGACAGGGAAAAGATCAGCCCCAGCATTTT. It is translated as CASRQGKDQPQHF.

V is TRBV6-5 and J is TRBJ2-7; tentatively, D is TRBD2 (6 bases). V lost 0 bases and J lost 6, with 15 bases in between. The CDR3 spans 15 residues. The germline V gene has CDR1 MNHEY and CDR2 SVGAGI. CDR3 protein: CASSYSITGSTEQYF. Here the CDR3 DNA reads TGTGCCAGCAGTTACTCGATCACCGGGAGTACCGAGCAGTACTTC.

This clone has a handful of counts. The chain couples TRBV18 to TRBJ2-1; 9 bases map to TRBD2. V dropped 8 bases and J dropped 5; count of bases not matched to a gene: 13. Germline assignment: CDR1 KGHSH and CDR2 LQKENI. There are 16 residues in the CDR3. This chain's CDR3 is CASPNRGGRADNEQFF. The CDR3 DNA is TGTGCCAGCCCCAACCGGGGCGGGAGGGCCGACAATGAGCAGTTCTTC. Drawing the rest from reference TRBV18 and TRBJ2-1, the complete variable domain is NAGVMQNPRHLVRRRGQEARLRCSPMKGHSHVYWYRQLPEEGLKFMVYLQKENIIDESGMPKERFSAEFPKEGPSILRIQQVVRGDSAAYFCASPNRGGRADNEQFFGPGTRLTVL.

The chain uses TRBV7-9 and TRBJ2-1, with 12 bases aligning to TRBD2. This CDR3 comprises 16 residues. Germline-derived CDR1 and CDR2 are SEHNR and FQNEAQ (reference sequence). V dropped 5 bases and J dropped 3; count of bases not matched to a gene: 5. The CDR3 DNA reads TGTGCCAGCAGCCCCCGACTAGCGGGAGACTACAATGAGCAGTTCTTC. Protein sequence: CASSPRLAGDYNEQFF. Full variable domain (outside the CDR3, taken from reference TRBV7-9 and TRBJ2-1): DTGVSQNPRHKITKRGQNVTFRCDPISEHNRLYWYRQTLGQGPEFLTYFQNEAQLEKSRLLSDRFSAERPKGSFSTLEIQRTEQGDSAMYLCASSPRLAGDYNEQFFGPGTRLTVL.

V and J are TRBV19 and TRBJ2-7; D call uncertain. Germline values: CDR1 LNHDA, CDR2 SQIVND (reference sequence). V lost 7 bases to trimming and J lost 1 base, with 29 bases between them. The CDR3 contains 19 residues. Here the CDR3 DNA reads TGTGCCAGTACTCCTTTCCCGGCCCCTAGTAGAGCCCTATCCTACGAGCAGTACTTC. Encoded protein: CASTPFPAPSRALSYEQYF.

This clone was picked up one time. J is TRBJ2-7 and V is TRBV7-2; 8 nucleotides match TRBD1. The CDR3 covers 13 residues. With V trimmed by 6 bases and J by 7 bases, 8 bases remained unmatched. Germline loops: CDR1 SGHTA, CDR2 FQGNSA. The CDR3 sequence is CASSQGQGREQYF. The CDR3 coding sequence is TGTGCCAGCAGTCAAGGACAGGGTAGGGAGCAGTACTTC.

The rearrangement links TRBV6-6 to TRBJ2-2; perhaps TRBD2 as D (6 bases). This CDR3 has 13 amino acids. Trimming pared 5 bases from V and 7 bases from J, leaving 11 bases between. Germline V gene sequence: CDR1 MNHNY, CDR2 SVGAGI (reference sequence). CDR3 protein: CASSPRLGGELFF. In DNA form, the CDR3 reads TGTGCCAGCAGTCCTCGACTAGGCGGGGAGCTGTTTTTT.

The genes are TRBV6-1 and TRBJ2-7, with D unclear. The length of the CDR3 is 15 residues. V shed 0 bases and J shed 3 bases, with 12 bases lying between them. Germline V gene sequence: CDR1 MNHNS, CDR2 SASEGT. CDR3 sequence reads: CASSEAAFTGYEQYF. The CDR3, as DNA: TGTGCCAGCAGTGAAGCCGCCTTCACCGGCTACGAGCAGTACTTC.